The rows below give T cell receptor beta chains drawn from one sample of a study of molecular identifiers for immune sequencing clone quantification. TCRdb redid the calling of the PCR reads with MiXCR, one entry per CDR3 protein. The data hold approximately 500,000 distinct CDR3 sequences, with about 26% observed a single time. Specimen: naive CD8+ T cells from blood, with Jurkat cell RNA spiked in. These TCRs come from a human donor in good health. Some libraries in this study had Jurkat cell RNA spiked in. The CDR3 runs from the conserved cysteine through the conserved F or W. D genes are given only for firm matches. Expanded clones get a size class; other rows say once, few or many, or leave the size out.

V gene,D gene,clone size,J gene,CDR3 DNA,CDR3 protein
TRBV14,TRBD2,few,TRBJ2-1,TGCGCCAGCAGCCCGGGGGGGCTAAACAATGAGCAGTTCTTC,CASSPGGLNNEQFF
TRBV28,.,.,TRBJ2-3,TGTGCCAGCATTTCGGCCGGGGGGCCTAGCACAGATACGCAGTATTTT,CASISAGGPSTDTQYF
TRBV4-2,TRBD1,.,TRBJ2-3,TGTGCCAGCAGCCAAGATTACAGGGGTGGCGCAGATACGCAGTATTTT,CASSQDYRGGADTQYF
TRBV7-9,.,.,TRBJ1-1,TGTGCCAGCAGCTCCTCGACACTAATGAACACTGAAGCTTTCTTT,CASSSSTLMNTEAFF
TRBV28,TRBD2,few,TRBJ2-3,TGTGCCAGCAGTCGACGACTAGCGGGGCTCACAGATACGCAGTATTTT,CASSRRLAGLTDTQYF
TRBV19,.,many,TRBJ2-3,TGTGCCAGTAGTATAAGAGGAGGTACAGATACGCAGTATTTT,CASSIRGGTDTQYF
TRBV7-9,.,.,TRBJ2-1,TGTGCCAGCACGGGACTTCCGACCTACAATGAGCAGTTCTTC,CASTGLPTYNEQFF
TRBV24-1,.,.,TRBJ2-3,TGTGCCACCAGTGATTTACGCGACCGAAACACAGATACGCAGTATTTT,CATSDLRDRNTDTQYF
TRBV28,.,.,TRBJ2-7,TGTGCCAGCAGTTTTCGGGGGATATCCTACGAGCAGTACTTC,CASSFRGISYEQYF
TRBV4-2,.,many,TRBJ2-1,TGTGCCAGCAGCCAAGAAATGGGATCCCCCATCAATGAGCAGTTCTTC,CASSQEMGSPINEQFF
TRBV4-1,.,many,TRBJ2-3,TGCGCCAGCAGCCAAGTCGTGCTGTCCACAGATACGCAGTATTTT,CASSQVVLSTDTQYF
TRBV10-3,TRBD1,.,TRBJ2-5,TGTGCCATCAGCGGACAGGGGGCGGTGAATCAAGAGACCCAGTACTTC,CAISGQGAVNQETQYF
TRBV28,TRBD2,many,TRBJ2-7,TGTGCCAGCAGCCACGGACTAGCCTACGAGCAGTACTTC,CASSHGLAYEQYF
TRBV7-9,.,.,TRBJ1-5,TGTGCCAGCAGCACTCAGACAGACTCGCAGCCCCAGCATTTT,CASSTQTDSQPQHF
TRBV27,TRBD1,many,TRBJ1-6,TGTGCCAGCAGTCCAACAACAGGGGGCAAAGGGAATTCACCCCTCCACTTT,CASSPTTGGKGNSPLHF
TRBV4-3,.,many,TRBJ2-3,TGCGCCAGCAGCCAAGATCGAGAGCGGAGCACAGATACGCAGTATTTT,CASSQDRERSTDTQYF
TRBV7-9,.,.,TRBJ2-5,TGTGCCGGCAGCTACCCACGGACGGCAGAGACCCAGTACTTC,CAGSYPRTAETQYF
TRBV4-1,.,few,TRBJ1-5,TGCGCCAGCAGCCAAGTATTAGGCAATAGCAATCAGCCCCAGCATTTT,CASSQVLGNSNQPQHF
TRBV6-2/TRBV6-3,TRBD1,few,TRBJ1-5,TGTGCCAGCAGGTTCGGACAGGTCAATCAGCCCCAGCCTTTT,CASRFGQVNQPQPF
TRBV4-3,.,many,TRBJ1-1,TGCGCCAGCAGCCAGGCTCATACAGGGACTATGATCACTGAAGCTTTCTTT,CASSQAHTGTMITEAFF
TRBV5-4,TRBD2,many,TRBJ2-3,TGTGCCAGCAGCTTGGAGGGGTCCGTAGCGGGGAGGGATACGCAGTATTTT,CASSLEGSVAGRDTQYF
TRBV27,.,.,TRBJ2-2,TGTGCCAGCGCCGGCTTAAACACCGGGGAGCTGTTTTTT,CASAGLNTGELFF
TRBV5-5,TRBD1,many,TRBJ1-1,TGTGCCAGCAGCCAGGGGGCGAACACTGAAGCTTTCTTT,CASSQGANTEAFF
TRBV20-1,.,.,TRBJ2-7,TGCAGTGCTCTTCAGGTAAACTCCTACGAGCAGTACTTC,CSALQVNSYEQYF
TRBV4-3,.,many,TRBJ2-7,TGCGCCAGCAGCCAAGGACGTCAGGACTCCTACGAGCAGTACTTC,CASSQGRQDSYEQYF
TRBV7-8,.,many,TRBJ2-7,TGTGCCACCGGCGTCGGACGAGAATACGAGCAGTACTTC,CATGVGREYEQYF
TRBV7-9,TRBD1,few,TRBJ2-5,TGTGCCAGCAACCCGTCCTGGGACAGGGGCACCGGCCAAGAGACCCAGTACTTC,CASNPSWDRGTGQETQYF
TRBV6-6,.,few,TRBJ2-7,TGTGCCAGCAGGACCGGGAGCGACGAGCAGTACTTC,CASRTGSDEQYF
TRBV12-5,.,many,TRBJ1-1,TGTGCTAGTGGTTTGGTAGGGGCTGAAGCTTTCTTT,CASGLVGAEAFF
TRBV6-2/TRBV6-3,TRBD1,.,TRBJ2-7,TGTGCCAGCAGTTACTCGTGGCAGGGGGCCAACGAGCAGTACTTC,CASSYSWQGANEQYF
TRBV7-2,TRBD1,.,TRBJ2-3,TGTGCCAGCAGCTTAGCAGGGACAGGGGCCCCAGATACGCAGTATTTT,CASSLAGTGAPDTQYF
TRBV7-9,.,.,TRBJ2-3,TGTGCCAGCAGCCCGGTCTTGTCGGGAGTGCCATACACAGATACGCAGTATTTT,CASSPVLSGVPYTDTQYF
TRBV28,TRBD2,.,TRBJ2-3,TGTGCCAGCAGTTCCCTACTAGCGGCAGCAGATACGCAGTATTTT,CASSSLLAAADTQYF
TRBV20-1,TRBD2,.,TRBJ2-3,TGCAGTGCTAGAGATACGACAGGGACTAGCGCCAATACGCAGTATTTT,CSARDTTGTSANTQYF
TRBV7-6,TRBD2,.,TRBJ2-5,TGTGCCAGCAGCGAAGTAGCGGGAGCGGCAGAGACCCAGCACTTC,CASSEVAGAAETQHF
TRBV30,.,few,TRBJ2-3,TGTGCCTGGAGTCTGGGTCCACGATTAGATACGCAGTATTTT,CAWSLGPRLDTQYF
TRBV12-3/TRBV12-4,TRBD1,few,TRBJ1-4,TGTGCCAGCAGTTTGACAGGGCTGGAGGAAAAACTGTTTTTT,CASSLTGLEEKLFF
TRBV5-1,.,many,TRBJ1-1,TGCGCCAGCAGCTTCAGCAGAGGGAACACTGAAGCTTTCTTT,CASSFSRGNTEAFF
TRBV2,.,.,TRBJ2-6,TGTGCCAGCAGTGAAGCAAGAACTGGGGCCAACGTCCTGACTTTC,CASSEARTGANVLTF
TRBV4-1,.,many,TRBJ1-5,TGCGCCAGCAGCCAAGACGGGGGATATGGCAATCAGCCCCAGCATTTT,CASSQDGGYGNQPQHF
TRBV30,.,many,TRBJ1-1,TGTGCCTGGAACCTAGGGAGTGAAGCTTTCTTT,CAWNLGSEAFF
TRBV7-6,TRBD1,.,TRBJ2-7,TGTGCCAGCAGCTTACTCCCCGGGACAGTTGGCGACGAGCAGTACTTC,CASSLLPGTVGDEQYF
TRBV14,TRBD2,.,TRBJ2-7,TGTGCCAGCAGCCAACAAGGGTTCGTGACTAGCAGTTACGAGCAGTACTTC,CASSQQGFVTSSYEQYF
TRBV20-1,.,many,TRBJ2-7,TGCAGTGCTAGAGACCAGGACAGTGCCGGCTACGAGCAGTACTTC,CSARDQDSAGYEQYF
TRBV5-1,TRBD1,many,TRBJ1-1,TGCGCCAGCAGCCCCACAGGGGGCTTGGGCACTGAAGCTTTCTTT,CASSPTGGLGTEAFF
TRBV7-9,.,many,TRBJ2-3,TGTGCCAGCAGCATATCCCAGACAGTGTTCGGCACAGATACGCAGTATTTT,CASSISQTVFGTDTQYF
TRBV10-1,TRBD1,.,TRBJ2-7,TGCGCCAGCAGTGAGGGGACAGGGGAAGGTGAGCAGTACTTC,CASSEGTGEGEQYF
TRBV6-5,TRBD1,many,TRBJ1-4,TGTGCCAGCAGTAAAGTAGTGGGGACAGGGATCTCGACTAATGAAAAACTGTTTTTT,CASSKVVGTGISTNEKLFF
TRBV25-1,.,many,TRBJ2-1,TGTGCCAGCAGTGTCGCAACCTACAATGAGCAGTTCTTC,CASSVATYNEQFF
TRBV15,.,few,TRBJ1-2,TGTGCCACCCGGGACATTACTAACTATGGCTACACCTTC,CATRDITNYGYTF
TRBV4-3,.,.,TRBJ1-1,TGCGCCGGCAGCCAAGTCTTCGGACAGTCGATGAACACTGAAGCTTTCTTT,CAGSQVFGQSMNTEAFF
TRBV7-6,.,.,TRBJ2-7,TGTGCCAGCAGCGGCAACGCAGGGGTCCTCTCCTACGAGCAGTACTTC,CASSGNAGVLSYEQYF
TRBV25-1,.,.,TRBJ2-6,TGTGCCAGCAGTGAATCTAGGGAGTTCGGCTCTGGTGCCAACGTCCTGACTTTC,CASSESREFGSGANVLTF
TRBV11-2,.,few,TRBJ2-3,TGTGCCAGCAGCCGTGGACATGGGAGCACAGATACGCAGTATTTT,CASSRGHGSTDTQYF
TRBV29-1,TRBD2,.,TRBJ2-1,TGCAGCGTTGCCGGGACCGCCCTAGCGGAATTATCCTACAATGAGCAGTTCTTC,CSVAGTALAELSYNEQFF
TRBV11-1,TRBD2,few,TRBJ2-7,TGTGCCAGCAGCTTCGGACTAGCGGCAGGGTACGAGCAGTACTTC,CASSFGLAAGYEQYF
TRBV21-1,.,many,TRBJ2-3,TGTGCCAGCAGCAGAAAGCGCGCTGTTCTGCGGGAGGGCGGGACAGATACGCAGTATTTT,CASSRKRAVLREGGTDTQYF
TRBV5-1,TRBD2,.,TRBJ2-7,TGCGCTAGCTGGCGGGGGGGATTTGAGCAGTACTTC,CASWRGGFEQYF
TRBV6-2/TRBV6-3,.,few,TRBJ1-1,TGTGCCAGCAGCCATGGTGGGAAAAAACAGGCTACGAACACTGAAGCTTTCTTT,CASSHGGKKQATNTEAFF
TRBV12-3/TRBV12-4,TRBD1,many,TRBJ2-5,TGTGCCAGCAGCCACCGGGGGACAGGGGATTCCCGAGAGACCCAGTACTTC,CASSHRGTGDSRETQYF